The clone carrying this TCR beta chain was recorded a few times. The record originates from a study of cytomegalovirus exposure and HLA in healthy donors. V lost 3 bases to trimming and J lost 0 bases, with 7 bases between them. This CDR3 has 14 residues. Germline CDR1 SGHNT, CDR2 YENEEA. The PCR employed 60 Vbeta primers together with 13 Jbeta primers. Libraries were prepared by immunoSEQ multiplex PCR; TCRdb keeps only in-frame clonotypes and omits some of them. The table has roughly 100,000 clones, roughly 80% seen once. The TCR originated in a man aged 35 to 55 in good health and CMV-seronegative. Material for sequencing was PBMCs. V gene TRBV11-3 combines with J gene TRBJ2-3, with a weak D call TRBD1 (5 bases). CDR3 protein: CASSLTASTDTQYF. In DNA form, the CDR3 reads TGTGCCAGCAGCTTGACAGCTAGCACAGATACGCAGTATTTT.